This T cell receptor beta chain emerged from a study of cytomegalovirus exposure and HLA in healthy donors. As for the study in general: When 300 to 500 donors were genotyped, about 81% of them were found to fall in the Caucasian-associated ancestry cluster. Study outcomes and limitations: In a later analysis, DRB1 alleles had the most associated TCRs; HLA-C alleles the fewest.

Points on this clone: Its antigen is undetermined.

PCR was performed using 60 Vbeta and 13 Jbeta primers. Using immunoSEQ multiplex PCR, the repertoire was profiled, and TCRdb retains in-frame clones only, with some absent. Of some 130,000 clones listed, 60% to 80% are singletons. J gave up 7 bases and V 7 bases, and 12 bases lay outside the gene matches. The CDR3 covers 15 residues. Germline CDR1 MNHEY, CDR2 SVGAGI. Sequencing used PBMCs. This clonotype originated in a male donor in good health and CMV-seronegative. The V gene is TRBV6-5, the J gene TRBJ2-5; 10 bases are a match to TRBD1. CDR3 in DNA: TGTGCCAGCAAGATGGGAGGGGGACAGGGGTGGACCCAGTACTTC. The encoded protein is CASKMGGGQGWTQYF.